Listed here are 29 T cell receptor beta chains from one sample, sequenced in a study of human T cells and chemical hapten exposure. TCRdb reprocessed the RACE reads with MiXCR, giving one entry per CDR3 protein. Found here are approximately 320,000 distinct CDR3 sequences, over 5% of them singletons; the top ten hold about 7.7%. Time point reported: pre-sensitization, week 0. Specified treatment: therapeutic diphenylcyclopropenone sensitization with weekly scalp DPC. The material sequenced was whole blood, taken in connection with sensitization to the hapten diphenylcyclopropenone (DPC). These receptors were collected from a woman aged 18-30 years with alopecia areata. Some clones in this sample may be carry-over from other donors' samples.

This clonotype was seen many times. The gene calls are TRBV3-1 and TRBJ2-1; the D call may be TRBD1 or TRBD2 (5 bases each). V was trimmed by 0 bases and J by 4 bases, leaving 16 bases between them. Looked up from germline, CDR1 is LGHDT and CDR2 is YNNKEL (reference sequence). This CDR3 is built from 17 residues. CDR3 protein: CASSQETGAGWYNEQFF. The CDR3 DNA follows: TGTGCCAGCAGCCAAGAAACCGGGGCCGGGTGGTACAATGAGCAGTTCTTC.

This clonotype was detected ten times or more. The chain carries TRBV7-3 and TRBJ2-6; 8 bases are shared with TRBD1. The V and J ends lost 7 bases and 2 bases, in that order; junction bases with no gene match: 4. Germline V gene sequence: CDR1 SGHTA, CDR2 FQGTGA. The CDR3 sequence is 15 residues long. In DNA, the CDR3 is TGTGCCAGCACCAACAGGGGGACTGGGGCCAACGTCCTGACTTTC. It translates to CASTNRGTGANVLTF.

This clonotype was detected many times. V usage is TRBV29-1 and J usage is TRBJ2-6; D is unclear. The CDR3 totals 14 residues. Trimming stripped 3 bases from V and 4 bases from J, with 10 bases between. Germline CDR1 SQVTM, CDR2 ANQGSEA. The CDR3 nucleotides read TGCAGCGTTGAGGCGTCTGCGGGGGCCAACGTCCTGACTTTC. This codes for CSVEASAGANVLTF.

This clonotype was found many times. An end of the junction differs from the germline gene, which may be a read error. V is TRBV15 and J is TRBJ2-5, with 9 bases identical to TRBD1. Looked up from germline, CDR1 is LNHNV and CDR2 is YYDKDF (reference sequence). CDR3 length: 12 residues. As DNA, the CDR3 is TGTGCCACCAGCAGAGATAGTGGGACAGGGAATTTC. Translating gives CATSRDSGTGNF.

This rearrangement joins TRBV3-1 to TRBJ1-4; the D is unclear. This CDR3 spans 13 amino acids. Per germline, CDR1 LGHDT and CDR2 YNNKEL (reference sequence). Between the trimmed V and J ends, which lost 9 bases and 0 bases, there was a span of 8 bases. The CDR3: CASSGATNEKLFF. Written as DNA, the CDR3 is TGTGCCAGTAGCGGTGCAACTAATGAAAAACTGTTTTTT.

The chain has TRBV18 and TRBJ2-5; D gene unclear. The length of the CDR3 is 13 residues. The germline V and J ends were trimmed by 0 bases and 3 bases, with 5 bases remaining between them. Per germline, CDR1 KGHSH and CDR2 LQKENI. CDR3 sequence (DNA): TGTGCCAGCTCACCACCGATAAAAGAGACCCAGTACTTC. Translation gives CASSPPIKETQYF.

The chain recombines TRBV5-8 with TRBJ2-5; D may be TRBD2 (6 bases). V was pared by 3 bases and J by 0 bases, with 9 bases between. CDR1 and CDR2 from the germline V gene are SGHTS and YDEGEE. This CDR3 contains 14 residues. This chain's CDR3 is CASSWGTYQETQYF. The CDR3 region has the DNA TGTGCCAGCAGCTGGGGGACTTACCAAGAGACCCAGTACTTC.

The genes are TRBV12-3 or TRBV12-4 and TRBJ2-2; D unclear. The CDR3 length is 11 residues. V lost 8 bases, J lost 6 bases, and 7 bases lay in between. CDR3 amino acids: CASHQSGELFF. In DNA, the CDR3 is TGTGCCAGCCACCAGTCCGGGGAGCTGTTTTTT.

This clonotype has ten or more counts. The genes are TRBV7-9 and TRBJ2-5, with D possibly TRBD2 on 6 matching bases. Germline V lookup: CDR1 SEHNR, CDR2 FQNEAQ (reference sequence). V shed 5 bases and J shed 3 bases, with 19 bases lying between them. The CDR3 contains 16 residues. CDR3 in amino acids: CASSTPDPGVEETQYF. For the CDR3, the DNA is TGTGCCAGCAGCACTCCGGACCCGGGGGTCGAAGAGACCCAGTACTTC.

Points on this clonotype: This may be a read error: a much more frequent sequence differs by one nucleotide. The rearrangement joins TRBV6-5 to TRBJ1-1; D gene uncertain. The CDR3 is 15 residues long. V was shortened by 0 bases and J by 1 base, with 9 bases between the two germline ends. Germline CDR1 reads MNHEY; CDR2 reads SVGAGI. CDR3 nucleotides: TGTGCCAGCAGTTACTCACCCAGTAAGAACACTGAAGCTTTCTTT. It specifies CASSYSPSKNTEAFF.

The sample holds a few counts of this clonotype. The rearrangement links TRBV7-6 to TRBJ1-5; TRBD1 aligns across 7 bases. From germline, CDR1 is SGHVS and CDR2 FNYEAQ. V was clipped by 5 bases and J by 0 bases; unmatched bases: 7. This CDR3 has 16 residues. The CDR3, as DNA: TGTGCCAGCAGCAGCGGGACAGTTTATAGCAATCAGCCCCAGCATTTT. It specifies CASSSGTVYSNQPQHF.

This clonotype was seen a few times. The chain uses TRBV24-1 and TRBJ1-1; TRBD1 aligns across 8 bases. V dropped 7 bases and J dropped 6; count of bases not matched to a gene: 3. The CDR3 is made up of 12 amino acids. The germline V gene encodes CDR1 KGHDR and CDR2 SFDVKD. The CDR3 DNA reads as TGTGCCACCAGCACAGGGGGTTCTGAAGCTTTCTTT. Protein product: CATSTGGSEAFF.

The chain recombines TRBV5-5 with TRBJ2-5, with TRBD2 identical over 12 bases. This CDR3 region has 15 residues. Germline CDR1 is SGHKS and CDR2 is YYEKEE (reference sequence). V was pared by 4 bases and J by 3 bases, with 4 bases of the junction left unmatched. The CDR3 loop is CASSAGLAGKETQYF. The CDR3 region has the DNA TGTGCCAGCAGCGCTGGACTAGCGGGGAAAGAGACCCAGTACTTC.

This clonotype was seen ten or more times. DNA for the CDR3: TGTGCCAGCAGGGGACAGGGGGGTCAGCCCCAGCATTTT. Encoded protein: CASRGQGGQPQHF. The rearrangement joins TRBV12-3 or TRBV12-4 to TRBJ1-5, with TRBD1 matching over 11 bases. The length of the CDR3 is 13 residues. Trimming took 6 bases from V and 6 from J; bases not matched to a gene: 1.

This rearrangement joins TRBV3-1 to TRBJ1-2; D gene ambiguous. This CDR3 region has 15 residues. Germline CDR1 and CDR2: LGHDT and YNNKEL (reference sequence). V was cut by 3 bases and J by 0 bases, with 11 bases left in between. CDR3 amino acids: CASSHPGKANYGYTF. For the CDR3, the DNA is TGTGCCAGCAGCCACCCAGGAAAAGCTAACTATGGCTACACCTTC.

This clonotype has more than one count but fewer than ten. This chain links TRBV19 with TRBJ1-5, with D possibly TRBD1 on 5 matching bases. The CDR3 runs 17 residues. Looked up from germline, CDR1 is LNHDA and CDR2 is SQIVND (reference sequence). Trimming left V 5 bases short and J 3 bases short, with 20 bases between. The CDR3 DNA sequence: TGTGCCAGTAGTTTCACCCCCGGCGGGGGAGACAATCAGCCCCAGCATTTT. Encoded protein: CASSFTPGGGDNQPQHF.

This clonotype was observed a few times. The chain recombines TRBV29-1 with TRBJ2-3, with 7 bases fitting TRBD2. The V segment lost 7 bases and the J segment 0 bases; nucleotides outside the gene matches: 10. Germline lookup yields CDR1 SQVTM and CDR2 ANQGSEA. The CDR3 has 15 residues. The CDR3 nucleotides read TGCAGCGCCGAGGGAGGGACCCTTAGCACAGATACGCAGTATTTT. It yields the protein CSAEGGTLSTDTQYF.

This clonotype was detected only a few times. V and J are TRBV25-1 and TRBJ2-1; 7 bases fit TRBD1. The CDR3 runs to 15 residues. Germline loops: CDR1 MGHDK, CDR2 SYGVNS. The V and J ends lost 8 bases and 5 bases, in that order; junction bases with no gene match: 12. CDR3 loop: CASGMTGPRDNEQFF. The CDR3 bases are TGTGCCAGCGGCATGACAGGGCCTCGGGACAATGAGCAGTTCTTC.

This clonotype occurred many times. V gene TRBV5-1 combines with J gene TRBJ2-2; D not certain. The germline gives CDR1 SGHRS, CDR2 YFSETQ. V shed 0 bases and J shed 1 base, with 7 bases lying between them. This CDR3 region has 15 residues. CDR3 in amino acids: CASSLGLVNTGELFF. In DNA, the CDR3 is TGCGCCAGCAGCTTGGGGCTAGTGAACACCGGGGAGCTGTTTTTT.

The CDR3 bases are TGTGCCAGCAGCTTAGTTGTGTCAGCGGAGAGCACAGATACGCAGTATTTT. Translated, it gives CASSLVVSAESTDTQYF. The chain is built from TRBV7-2 and TRBJ2-3, with a tentative D call TRBD2 (5 bases). CDR3 length: 17 residues. V was cut by 1 base and J by 0 bases, with 14 bases left in between. Germline values: CDR1 SGHTA, CDR2 FQGNSA.

This clonotype was observed a handful of times. The V call is TRBV6-6, the J call TRBJ2-2; 8 bases are shared with TRBD2. CDR3 length equals 17 residues. The V gene end was trimmed by 2 bases and the J gene end by 7 bases; junction bases not matched to a gene: 12. The V gene's germline CDR1 is MNHNY and CDR2 SVGAGI (reference sequence). Written as DNA, the CDR3 is TGTGCCAGCAGTTACGCTAGCGGGCTCCCCAAGGACGGGGAGCTGTTTTTT. It encodes CASSYASGLPKDGELFF.

This clonotype was picked up a small number of times. This chain links TRBV5-6 with TRBJ1-1; a weak D match, TRBD1 (6 bases). Germline CDR1 and CDR2: SGHDT and YYEEEE. This CDR3 has 15 residues. Between the trimmed V and J ends, which lost 3 bases and 2 bases, there was a span of 14 bases. The CDR3 nucleotides read TGTGCCAGCAGCTGGGAAGACAGGAGAAACACTGAAGCTTTCTTT. Amino acids: CASSWEDRRNTEAFF.

The rearrangement joins TRBV6-5 to TRBJ1-1; D gene uncertain. The CDR3 is 14 residues long. The germline CDR1 and CDR2 sequences are MNHEY and SVGAGI. V dropped 2 bases and J dropped 1 base, with 8 bases sitting between them. CDR3 in DNA: TGTGCCAGCAGTTACGGCTTGGAGAACACTGAAGCTTTCTTT. Its translation is CASSYGLENTEAFF.

This clonotype appeared many times. V and J are TRBV12-3 or TRBV12-4 and TRBJ2-3; D is possibly TRBD2 (6 bases). V gave up 4 bases and J gave up 0 bases, with 14 bases separating them. The CDR3 length is 16 residues. The CDR3 here is CASSSGAGGSTDTQYF. The CDR3 DNA follows: TGTGCCAGCAGTTCAGGAGCGGGTGGCAGCACAGATACGCAGTATTTT.

This clonotype was counted ten times or more. The chain uses TRBV6-5 and TRBJ2-1, with D hard to call. With 6 bases removed from V and 7 bases from J, the gap between germline ends came to 7 bases. This CDR3 spans 11 amino acids. Per germline, CDR1 MNHEY and CDR2 SVGAGI. The CDR3 DNA is TGTGCCAGCAGGAGGTGGAATGAGCAGTTCTTC. Amino acid sequence: CASRRWNEQFF.

This rearrangement joins TRBV7-2 to TRBJ1-1, with D maybe TRBD1 (5 bases). The germline V gene has CDR1 SGHTA and CDR2 FQGNSA. The germline V and J ends were trimmed by 5 bases and 9 bases, with 13 bases remaining between them. The CDR3 is made up of 12 amino acids. CDR3 in amino acids: CASSPLTDQAFF. As DNA, the CDR3 is TGTGCCAGCAGCCCCCTGACAGATCAAGCTTTCTTT. Together with reference TRBV7-2 and TRBJ1-1, the CDR3 gives the full variable domain: GAGVSQSPSNKVTEKGKDVELRCDPISGHTALYWYRQSLGQGLEFLIYFQGNSAPDKSGLPSDRFSAERTGGSVSTLTIQRTQQEDSAVYLCASSPLTDQAFFGQGTRLTVV.

In this sample, this clonotype turned up a few times. This chain connects TRBV9 to TRBJ1-1; D call uncertain. Germline loops: CDR1 SGDLS, CDR2 YYNGEE. The CDR3 is made up of 15 amino acids. V lost 0 bases and J 0 bases, leaving 9 bases between the germline ends. CDR3 region: CASSVELALNTEAFF. For the CDR3, the DNA is TGTGCCAGCAGCGTAGAATTGGCCTTGAACACTGAAGCTTTCTTT.

This clonotype was observed many times. This rearrangement joins TRBV25-1 to TRBJ2-1; D may be TRBD2 (5 bases). The CDR3 loop spans 13 amino acids. Germline-derived CDR1 and CDR2 are MGHDK and SYGVNS. V lost 8 bases and J 3 bases, leaving 11 bases between the germline ends. The CDR3 DNA reads TGTGCCAGCTCTGAGGGCCGCTACAATGAGCAGTTCTTC. It codes for CASSEGRYNEQFF.

The rearrangement links TRBV6-1 to TRBJ2-7; the D gene is possibly TRBD2 (6 bases). Germline lookup yields CDR1 MNHNS and CDR2 SASEGT. The CDR3 loop spans 18 amino acids. V lost 3 bases and J 5 bases, leaving 26 bases between the germline ends. The CDR3 spells CASSDQEGEPVTYDEQYF. In DNA, the CDR3 is TGTGCCAGCAGTGATCAGGAGGGCGAACCTGTTACCTACGACGAGCAGTACTTC.